This entry lists 20 T cell receptor beta chains sequenced from one sample in a study of CD8 T cells in Susac syndrome. With random hexamers, reverse transcription was performed on about 0.5 to 1 ug of RNA. TCRdb independently ran MiXCR on the immunoSEQ multiplex PCR reads; one entry per CDR3 protein. The repertoire holds approximately 130,000 distinct CDR3 sequences, 94% seen once, with more than 0.095% in the top ten. The specimen sequenced was CD4+ T cells from PBMCs. The receptors shown here come from a human donor in good health.

This clonotype was detected only once. The chain uses TRBV5-6 and TRBJ2-5; D call uncertain. The germline gives CDR1 SGHDT, CDR2 YYEEEE. V lost 9 bases to trimming and J lost 1 base, with 19 bases between them. The CDR3 length is 15 residues. For the CDR3, the DNA is TGTGCCACCCACGTCGCGTCGACCGCCCAAGAGACCCAGTACTTC. Protein sequence: CATHVASTAQETQYF. Full variable domain (missing parts from reference TRBV5-6 and TRBJ2-5): DAGVTQSPTHLIKTRGQQVTLRCSPKSGHDTVSWYQQALGQGPQFIFQYYEEEERQRGNFPDRFSGHQFPNYSSELNVNALLLGDSALYLCATHVASTAQETQYFGPGTRLLVL.

V usage is TRBV28 and J usage is TRBJ2-3; TRBD1 agrees at 7 bases. The J segment lost 2 bases and the V segment lost 5 bases, leaving 10 bases of the junction unmatched. Per germline, CDR1 MDHEN and CDR2 SYDVKM. CDR3 length: 16 residues. Written as DNA, the CDR3 is TGTGCCAGCAGTACCCGGACAGGAGGTTACACAGATACGCAGTATTTT. It codes for CASSTRTGGYTDTQYF.

The chain has TRBV6-5 and TRBJ2-1; 11 bases map to TRBD1. Germline-derived CDR1 and CDR2 are MNHEY and SVGAGI. V shed 5 bases and J 8 bases; nucleotides not matched to a gene: 5. The CDR3 length is 14 residues. CDR3 loop: CASSPRTGGYEQFF. DNA of the CDR3: TGTGCCAGCAGTCCCCGGACAGGGGGCTATGAGCAGTTCTTC.

The rearrangement links TRBV3-1 to TRBJ1-1, with 7 bases aligning to TRBD1. V lost 6 bases to trimming and J lost 3 bases; unmatched junction nucleotides: 4. CDR3 length: 13 amino acids. CDR1 and CDR2 (germline): LGHDT, YNNKEL (reference sequence). CDR3 in DNA: TGTGCCAGCAGTACCACAGGGGACACTGAAGCTTTCTTT. It codes for CASSTTGDTEAFF.

The rearrangement links TRBV13 to TRBJ2-1; D is unclear. Trimming left V 3 bases short and J 7 bases short, with 13 bases between. The length of the CDR3 is 14 residues. CDR1 and CDR2 (germline): PRHDT, FYEKMQ (reference sequence). The CDR3 loop is CASSFRRMVNEQFF. The CDR3 region has the DNA TGTGCCAGCAGCTTTCGACGCATGGTGAATGAGCAGTTCTTC.

The chain is built from TRBV5-1 and TRBJ2-7; 7 positions agree with TRBD1. The V segment lost 2 bases and the J segment 0 bases; nucleotides outside the gene matches: 8. CDR3 size: 16 residues. Germline CDR1 reads SGHRS; CDR2 reads YFSETQ. The CDR3 is CASSLDPGTVSYEQYF. CDR3 DNA: TGCGCCAGCAGCTTAGACCCCGGGACAGTCTCCTACGAGCAGTACTTC.

Comments on this clonotype: The junction shows a germline mismatch at one end, possibly a read error. The V and J genes are TRBV7-7 and TRBJ2-5; a possible D gene is TRBD2 (6 bases). The CDR3 sequence is 14 residues long. Germline V lookup: CDR1 SSHAT, CDR2 FNYEAQ (reference sequence). The CDR3 DNA is TGTGCTAGCAGCTTAGCGCGGGGCCAAGAGACCCAGTACTTC. This gives the protein CASSLARGQETQYF.

The chain couples TRBV20-1 to TRBJ2-1; TRBD2 is a possible D gene (6 bases). V lost 5 bases to trimming and J lost 7 bases, with 24 bases between them. Germline V gene sequence: CDR1 DFQATT, CDR2 SNEGSKA (reference sequence). This CDR3 contains 16 residues. The CDR3 sequence: CSASHVAGPTLNEQFF. In nucleotides, the CDR3 is TGCAGTGCTTCCCATGTGGCGGGACCTACCCTTAATGAGCAGTTCTTC.

This clonotype has only one observation. The chain recombines TRBV29-1 with TRBJ1-2, with no clear D. The CDR3 length is 11 residues. Trimming removed 7 bases from V and 6 bases from J, with 12 bases in between. Germline CDR1 and CDR2: SQVTM and ANQGSEA. The CDR3 loop is CSAERTDGYTF. CDR3 bases: TGCAGCGCTGAGAGGACGGATGGCTACACCTTC.

This chain connects TRBV6-1 to TRBJ1-1; no firm D call. Trimming removed 10 bases from V and 4 bases from J, with 16 bases in between. This CDR3 contains 13 residues. Germline CDR1 and CDR2: MNHNS and SASEGT. The CDR3 coding sequence is TGTGCCATCTATAAGACCGCTGGCACTGAAGCTTTCTTT. This translates into CAIYKTAGTEAFF.

V usage is TRBV6-1 and J usage is TRBJ1-1; the D gene is possibly TRBD1 (5 bases). This CDR3 comprises 14 residues. Germline V lookup: CDR1 MNHNS, CDR2 SASEGT. V lost 6 bases, J lost 0 bases, and 11 bases lay in between. The CDR3 sequence is CASRPRGMNTEAFF. In DNA, the CDR3 is TGTGCCAGCAGGCCCCGGGGCATGAACACTGAAGCTTTCTTT.

This rearrangement joins TRBV5-1 to TRBJ1-1; a weak D match, TRBD1 (5 bases). Germline V CDR1 and CDR2: SGHRS, YFSETQ. This CDR3 has 14 amino acids. V shed 0 bases and J shed 2 bases, with 8 bases lying between them. The CDR3 spells CASSLEGLNTEAFF. The CDR3 DNA is TGCGCCAGCAGCTTGGAGGGACTCAACACTGAAGCTTTCTTT.

This chain connects TRBV3-1 to TRBJ1-5, with no clear D. Germline assignment: CDR1 LGHDT and CDR2 YNNKEL (reference sequence). V was shortened by 3 bases and J by 3 bases, with 18 bases between the two germline ends. The CDR3 extends over 17 amino acids. CDR3 in amino acids: CASSQYIASYPNQPQHF. The CDR3 nucleotides are TGTGCCAGCAGCCAGTATATCGCTTCCTACCCCAATCAGCCCCAGCATTTT.

The V call is TRBV12-3 or TRBV12-4, the J call TRBJ2-5, with TRBD1 matching over 10 bases. J lost 8 bases, V lost 4 bases, and 7 bases had no gene match. The CDR3 consists of 14 residues. Written as DNA, the CDR3 is TGTGCCAGCAGTTCGCCGGACAGGGGGAAAACCCAGTACTTC. Its protein product is CASSSPDRGKTQYF.

There are a few counts of this clonotype. The V gene is TRBV12-3 or TRBV12-4, the J gene TRBJ2-7; 9 bases line up with TRBD2. The CDR3 sequence is 14 residues long. V was clipped by 3 bases and J by 1 base; unmatched bases: 1. The CDR3 here is CASSFSGGSYEQYF. CDR3 nucleotides: TGTGCCAGCAGTTTTAGCGGGGGATCCTACGAGCAGTACTTC.

V and J are TRBV18 and TRBJ1-6; D not resolved. CDR1 is KGHSH, CDR2 LQKENI, per germline. V lost 3 bases and J 8 bases, leaving 11 bases between the germline ends. This CDR3 is built from 14 residues. DNA for the CDR3: TGTGCCAGCTCACCCCTGGACCGGGATTCACCCCTCCACTTT. Translating gives CASSPLDRDSPLHF.

The rearrangement joins TRBV5-4 to TRBJ2-1; 16 positions match TRBD2. With 4 bases clipped from V and 4 bases from J, the junction kept 8 bases outside the gene matches. Germline V lookup: CDR1 SGHNT, CDR2 YYREEE (reference sequence). CDR3 length equals 18 residues. CDR3 DNA: TGTGCCAGCAGCCCTGGGACTAGCGGGAGGGCCCGATACAATGAGCAGTTCTTC. This sequence encodes CASSPGTSGRARYNEQFF.

This rearrangement joins TRBV30 to TRBJ1-2; D is ambiguous. The CDR3 consists of 14 residues. Germline loops: CDR1 GTSNPN, CDR2 SVGIG (reference sequence). The V and J ends lost 1 base and 4 bases respectively, with 13 bases between them. CDR3 nucleotides: TGTGCCTGGAGTGCTCCAGGAACCGGCTATGGCTACACCTTC. As protein: CAWSAPGTGYGYTF.

V gene TRBV20-1 combines with J gene TRBJ2-5; 8 positions agree with TRBD1. Germline loops: CDR1 DFQATT, CDR2 SNEGSKA (reference sequence). Trimming removed 6 bases from V and 4 bases from J; junction bases left unmatched: 13. The CDR3 length is 15 residues. As DNA, the CDR3 is TGCAGTGCCCCGCAGGGGGCGGAAAAGGGAGAGACCCAGTACTTC. Its protein product is CSAPQGAEKGETQYF.

This chain connects TRBV12-3 or TRBV12-4 to TRBJ1-2, with a weak D call TRBD1 (5 bases). V was pared by 6 bases and J by 6 bases, with 8 bases between. The CDR3 has 11 amino acids. The CDR3 loop reads CASSRGDGYTF. The CDR3 bases are TGTGCCAGCAGCCGGGGGGATGGCTACACCTTC.